The 32 T cell receptor beta chains below all came from one sample that was sequenced in a study of cytomegalovirus exposure and HLA in healthy donors. The data were produced by immunoSEQ multiplex PCR, yet TCRdb's version contains in-frame clones alone and is incomplete. The sample yields 57,000 or so clones, roughly 94% seen once. Sequencing input: PBMCs. Receptors were obtained from a young man in good health and CMV-seronegative.

The chain couples TRBV7-8 to TRBJ2-3, with TRBD2 matching over 9 bases. Germline V gives CDR1 SGHVS, CDR2 FQNEAQ. The CDR3 is made up of 16 amino acids. With V trimmed by 2 bases and J by 1 base, 4 bases remained unmatched. This chain's CDR3 is CASSLNSGSGTDTQYF. The CDR3 coding sequence is TGTGCCAGCAGCTTAAATAGCGGGAGTGGCACAGATACGCAGTATTTT.

The chain is built from TRBV7-2 and TRBJ2-7, with 7 nucleotides matching TRBD1. CDR1 and CDR2 from the germline V gene are SGHTA and FQGNSA. There are 15 residues in the CDR3. J gave up 5 bases and V 5 bases, and 12 bases lay outside the gene matches. DNA of the CDR3: TGTGCCAGCAGCCAAACCGGGACAGCCTTCGACGAGCAGTACTTC. Translation: CASSQTGTAFDEQYF.

J is TRBJ2-3 and V is TRBV9, with 10 bases fitting TRBD2. CDR1 and CDR2 (germline): SGDLS, YYNGEE. V shed 0 bases and J 9 bases; nucleotides not matched to a gene: 4. CDR3 length: 14 amino acids. The DNA for the CDR3 is TGTGCCAGCAGCGTAGAGCGGGAGGGCGGCACGCAGTATTTT. Translated, it gives CASSVEREGGTQYF.

The V and J genes are TRBV5-1 and TRBJ1-5; D might be TRBD1 (6 bases). Germline CDR1 is SGHRS and CDR2 is YFSETQ. This CDR3 spans 14 amino acids. The V gene lost 4 bases and the J gene lost 3 bases, with 11 bases spanning the gap. CDR3: CASSPGDPNQPQHF. CDR3 nucleotide sequence: TGCGCCAGCAGCCCAGGGGACCCCAATCAGCCCCAGCATTTT.

This chain links TRBV30 with TRBJ1-4; D is perhaps TRBD1 (5 bases). Trimming shortened V by 1 base and J by 8 bases, and 14 bases separated the two germline ends. This CDR3 contains 14 residues. Germline V gene sequence: CDR1 GTSNPN, CDR2 SVGIG (reference sequence). The DNA of the CDR3 is TGTGCCTGGAGTGCCGGGCAGGGCAAGGAAAAACTGTTTTTT. Residues: CAWSAGQGKEKLFF.

The V gene is TRBV18, the J gene TRBJ2-3; 7 bases align to TRBD2. The CDR3 spans 16 residues. Germline loops: CDR1 KGHSH, CDR2 LQKENI. The J segment lost 5 bases and the V segment lost 0 bases, leaving 8 bases of the junction unmatched. In nucleotides, the CDR3 is TGTGCCAGCTCACCACCAGGAGGGAGGGCCTTAGATACGCAGTATTTT. This translates into CASSPPGGRALDTQYF. The full variable domain, in which reference TRBV18 and TRBJ2-3 provide the parts outside the CDR3, is NAGVMQNPRHLVRRRGQEARLRCSPMKGHSHVYWYRQLPEEGLKFMVYLQKENIIDESGMPKERFSAEFPKEGPSILRIQQVVRGDSAAYFCASSPPGGRALDTQYFGPGTRLTVL.

The chain employs TRBV4-1 and TRBJ2-3; D perhaps matches TRBD1 (6 bases). Trimming took 2 bases from V and 2 from J, leaving 11 bases between them. There are 15 residues in the CDR3. Germline V CDR1 and CDR2: MGHRA, YSYEKL. The CDR3 region is CASSQSGVVTDTQYF. In DNA, the CDR3 is TGCGCCAGCAGCCAATCAGGGGTGGTCACAGATACGCAGTATTTT.

The V gene is TRBV11-2, the J gene TRBJ2-3, with TRBD2 identical over 8 bases. The CDR3 covers 14 residues. J lost 8 bases, V lost 6 bases, and 10 bases had no gene match. Per the germline V gene, CDR1 is SGHAT and CDR2 is FQNNGV. CDR3 protein: CASSSNGGAGTQYF. The CDR3 nucleotides are TGTGCCAGCAGTTCCAACGGGGGGGCGGGTACGCAGTATTTT.

The V and J genes are TRBV6-5 and TRBJ2-1; unclear D gene. V dropped 2 bases and J dropped 5 bases, with 7 bases sitting between them. Germline V gene sequence: CDR1 MNHEY, CDR2 SVGAGI. The CDR3 totals 13 residues. This CDR3 reads CASSYPPDNEQFF. The DNA of the CDR3 is TGTGCCAGCAGTTACCCCCCGGACAATGAGCAGTTCTTC.

The chain links TRBV6-5 to TRBJ1-2; no clear D. Germline CDR1 and CDR2: MNHEY and SVGAGI. CDR3 length: 13 amino acids. The V end was cut by 2 bases, the J end by 4 bases, with 8 bases between. Here the CDR3 DNA reads TGTGCCAGCAGTTACGAGGGCGGCTATGGCTACACCTTC. This gives the protein CASSYEGGYGYTF.

The chain links TRBV7-2 to TRBJ2-3, with TRBD2 matching over 7 bases. Germline V CDR1 and CDR2: SGHTA, FQGNSA. The CDR3 runs 15 residues. J lost 5 bases, V lost 3 bases, and 8 bases had no gene match. The CDR3 protein is CASSLGGSSEDTQYF. The CDR3 nucleotides read TGTGCCAGCAGCTTGGGAGGGAGCTCGGAAGATACGCAGTATTTT. The full variable domain, with the rest looked up from reference TRBV7-2 and TRBJ2-3, is GAGVSQSPSNKVTEKGKDVELRCDPISGHTALYWYRQSLGQGLEFLIYFQGNSAPDKSGLPSDRFSAERTGGSVSTLTIQRTQQEDSAVYLCASSLGGSSEDTQYFGPGTRLTVL.

The gene calls are TRBV27 and TRBJ2-2, with 8 bases matching TRBD1. The CDR3 consists of 16 residues. V shed 4 bases, J shed 3 bases, and the junction held 7 bases outside the gene matches. The germline gives CDR1 MNHEY, CDR2 SMNVEV (reference sequence). The CDR3 here is CASSSWTGSDTGELFF. CDR3 nucleotides: TGTGCCAGCAGTTCCTGGACAGGGTCGGACACCGGGGAGCTGTTTTTT.

The chain uses TRBV7-2 and TRBJ2-2, with TRBD1 as a possible D gene (5 bases). Germline V gene data show CDR1 as SGHTA and CDR2 as FQGNSA. The V end lost 5 bases, the J end lost 2 bases, and 21 bases lay between the germline ends. The CDR3 length is 18 residues. DNA of the CDR3: TGTGCCAGCAGCCTTTTTCAATTGGGGCAGGGAAACACCGGGGAGCTGTTTTTT. Translating gives CASSLFQLGQGNTGELFF.

The genes are TRBV7-2 and TRBJ1-3; 8 bases fit TRBD1. Germline CDR1 is SGHTA and CDR2 is FQGNSA. The CDR3 contains 15 residues. After removal of 2 bases from V and 4 bases from J, the junction contained 4 bases not matched to a gene. CDR3 nucleotides: TGTGCCAGCAGCTTACTAGGACAGGGAGGAAACACCATATATTTT. Its translation: CASSLLGQGGNTIYF.

J is TRBJ2-7 and V is TRBV5-1, with 9 bases fitting TRBD2. The CDR3 totals 15 residues. Germline CDR1 SGHRS, CDR2 YFSETQ. V dropped 4 bases and J dropped 4; count of bases not matched to a gene: 9. In nucleotides, the CDR3 is TGCGCCAGCAGCGCGGATATCAGCGGGAGGTACGAGCAGTACTTC. Its protein is CASSADISGRYEQYF.

The J gene is TRBJ1-1, the V gene TRBV5-1; no clear D. The CDR3 length is 12 residues. V lost 5 bases and J 5 bases, leaving 10 bases between the germline ends. Looked up from germline, CDR1 is SGHRS and CDR2 is YFSETQ. CDR3 sequence (DNA): TGCGCCAGCAGGACGGCGGAGACTGAAGCTTTCTTT. The encoded protein is CASRTAETEAFF.

This rearrangement joins TRBV29-1 to TRBJ1-2, with D possibly matching TRBD1 (5 bases). The CDR3 length is 14 residues. Germline CDR1 SQVTM, CDR2 ANQGSEA. Deletions cut 6 bases from V and 0 bases from J, with 14 bases between. Here the CDR3 DNA reads TGCAGCGTGGTAGGGGTCCCAGCTAACTATGGCTACACCTTC. It encodes CSVVGVPANYGYTF.

V is TRBV11-2 and J is TRBJ2-7; perhaps TRBD2 as D (6 bases). This CDR3 is built from 18 residues. Between the trimmed V and J ends, which lost 0 bases and 2 bases, there was a span of 20 bases. Germline CDR1 is SGHAT and CDR2 is FQNNGV. Here the CDR3 reads CASSLDRRLGSWTYEQYF. The CDR3 DNA reads TGTGCCAGCAGCTTAGATCGCCGACTAGGATCTTGGACCTACGAGCAGTACTTC.

The chain has TRBV10-3 and TRBJ1-4; a possible D gene is TRBD1 (6 bases). This CDR3 is 14 amino acids long. Germline values: CDR1 ENHRY, CDR2 SYGVKD. V lost 6 bases, J lost 8 bases, and 16 bases lay in between. The CDR3 reads CAIRPGAGEEKLFF. The CDR3 bases are TGTGCCATCAGGCCAGGGGCTGGGGAGGAAAAACTGTTTTTT.

This chain uses TRBV19 with TRBJ1-5; 7 nucleotides line up with TRBD1. V dropped 3 bases and J dropped 5; count of bases not matched to a gene: 10. The CDR3 totals 16 residues. Looked up from germline, CDR1 is LNHDA and CDR2 is SQIVND (reference sequence). CDR3 nucleotide sequence: TGTGCCAGTAGTATTCCGACAGGGAAATCCCATCAGCCCCAGCATTTT. The encoded protein is CASSIPTGKSHQPQHF.

V is TRBV21-1 and J is TRBJ2-1; the DNA was not used to check the table's D call, TRBD1. TRBV21-1 is reported as a pseudogene. The CDR3 is made up of 15 amino acids. This CDR3 is CASSWNRGQDNEQFF. DNA for the CDR3: TGTGCCAGCAGCTGGAACAGGGGGCAGGACAATGAGCAGTTCTTC.

This rearrangement joins TRBV28 to TRBJ1-5; TRBD1 agrees at 7 bases. The CDR3 runs to 17 residues. Germline trimming cut 3 bases from V and 0 bases from J; bases unmatched to any gene: 8. Germline V gene sequence: CDR1 MDHEN, CDR2 SYDVKM. CDR3 loop: CASSFSGTDYSNQPQHF. The DNA for the CDR3 is TGTGCCAGCAGTTTCTCCGGGACAGATTATAGCAATCAGCCCCAGCATTTT.

The chain joins TRBV18 to TRBJ2-3, with D maybe TRBD2 (6 bases). The CDR3 contains 17 residues. CDR1 and CDR2 (germline): KGHSH, LQKENI. The V end was cut by 1 base, the J end by 6 bases, with 20 bases between. CDR3 region: CASSPLLTSWSSDTQYF. Written as DNA, the CDR3 is TGTGCCAGCTCACCACTATTGACTAGTTGGAGCTCGGATACGCAGTATTTT. The full variable domain, completed using reference TRBV18 and TRBJ2-3, is NAGVMQNPRHLVRRRGQEARLRCSPMKGHSHVYWYRQLPEEGLKFMVYLQKENIIDESGMPKERFSAEFPKEGPSILRIQQVVRGDSAAYFCASSPLLTSWSSDTQYFGPGTRLTVL.

The chain links TRBV13 to TRBJ2-1; 8 bases align to TRBD2. The J segment lost 7 bases and the V segment lost 3 bases, leaving 5 bases of the junction unmatched. The CDR3 spans 14 residues. Germline V gene lookup returns CDR1 PRHDT and CDR2 FYEKMQ (reference sequence). The CDR3 DNA sequence: TGTGCCAGCAGCTTTGTAGCGGGAAGTAATGAGCAGTTCTTC. Translated: CASSFVAGSNEQFF.

The genes are TRBV14 and TRBJ2-7; 8 bases fit TRBD1. The CDR3 consists of 13 residues. Germline trimming cut 5 bases from V and 3 bases from J; bases unmatched to any gene: 3. Germline CDR1 is SGHDN and CDR2 is FVKESK. This chain's CDR3 is CASSFGTGYEQYF. DNA of the CDR3: TGTGCCAGCAGCTTCGGGACAGGCTACGAGCAGTACTTC.

This sequence joins TRBV6-5 and TRBJ1-2, with 9 bases aligning to TRBD1. This CDR3 spans 13 amino acids. CDR1 and CDR2 (germline): MNHEY, SVGAGI. V trimming: 6 bases; J trimming: 6 bases; junction bases outside the gene matches: 5. The CDR3 nucleotides read TGTGCCAGCAGGCCCGGGACAGGGAATGGCTACACCTTC. Amino acids: CASRPGTGNGYTF.

The rearrangement joins TRBV5-5 to TRBJ2-3; a possible D gene is TRBD1 (5 bases). The length of the CDR3 is 15 residues. Trimming removed 4 bases at V and 4 bases at J, with 16 bases between. Germline CDR1 is SGHKS and CDR2 is YYEKEE (reference sequence). The CDR3 region is CASSLDRVRADTQYF. The CDR3 DNA reads TGTGCCAGCAGCCTGGACCGCGTCAGGGCAGATACGCAGTATTTT.

This chain joins TRBV5-1 and TRBJ2-7; 11 bases agree with TRBD2. The germline gives CDR1 SGHRS, CDR2 YFSETQ. Trimming removed 4 bases from V and 4 bases from J; junction bases left unmatched: 4. CDR3 size: 14 residues. DNA of the CDR3: TGCGCCAGCAGCCCCGGGACTAGCGGATACGAGCAGTACTTC. Its protein product is CASSPGTSGYEQYF.

V and J are TRBV15 and TRBJ2-7; 8 nucleotides match TRBD2. V shed 4 bases and J 4 bases; nucleotides not matched to a gene: 6. This CDR3 is 14 amino acids long. CDR1 and CDR2 from the germline V gene are LNHNV and YYDKDF (reference sequence). CDR3 nucleotide sequence: TGTGCCACCAGCACGGGACTAGACCTGTACGAGCAGTACTTC. Translating it yields CATSTGLDLYEQYF.

The rearrangement uses TRBV7-9 and TRBJ2-1, with 9 bases aligning to TRBD2. CDR3 length: 15 amino acids. Looked up from germline, CDR1 is SEHNR and CDR2 is FQNEAQ (reference sequence). V shed 5 bases and J 10 bases; nucleotides not matched to a gene: 12. The CDR3 protein is CASSQGLAGVGEQFF. The DNA for the CDR3 is TGTGCCAGCAGCCAGGGGTTAGCGGGAGTTGGCGAGCAGTTCTTC.

The chain employs TRBV6-5 and TRBJ1-5; D remains ambiguous. V lost 7 bases and J 5 bases, leaving 9 bases between the germline ends. Germline V gene sequence: CDR1 MNHEY, CDR2 SVGAGI. CDR3 length: 12 amino acids. CDR3 DNA sequence: TGTGCCAGCAAGGAGGGCGATCAGCCCCAGCATTTT. This sequence encodes CASKEGDQPQHF.

The chain recombines TRBV9 with TRBJ2-2; perhaps TRBD1 as D (5 bases). Germline V gene lookup returns CDR1 SGDLS and CDR2 YYNGEE. Deletions cut 4 bases from V and 2 bases from J, with 18 bases between. The CDR3 totals 17 residues. CDR3 DNA: TGTGCCAGCAGCAACCCATACGGGCAGGGAAACACCGGGGAGCTGTTTTTT. It codes for CASSNPYGQGNTGELFF.